This T cell receptor (beta chain) comes out of a study of shared clonotypes between healthy human individuals. Study results and caveats: The sharing of 4% to 5.5% of naive CD4 clonotypes was seen across a handful of donors.

Worth noting for this clone: As yet, its antigen is unknown.

The CDR3 length is 13 residues. V lost 3 bases and J lost 7; bases outside the gene matches: 4. The germline V gene has CDR1 KGHSH and CDR2 LQKENI. Using 200 ng DNA, tens of thousands of T cell genomes, the sorted-subset replicate PCRs were run. The method was immunoSEQ multiplex PCR; TCRdb's version includes in-frame clones alone and lacks a portion of them. This table has 2.5 million or so clones, approximately 90% appearing once. The V gene is TRBV18, the J gene TRBJ2-7; 9 bases fit TRBD1. The receptor comes from a man between 18 and 29 years old in good health. Sample: naive CD4+ T cells sorted from blood. Subset specified: CD45RA+ positively selected. As DNA, the CDR3 is TGTGCCAGCTCACCGGACAGGGGCAGAGAGCAGTACTTC. Translating gives CASSPDRGREQYF.